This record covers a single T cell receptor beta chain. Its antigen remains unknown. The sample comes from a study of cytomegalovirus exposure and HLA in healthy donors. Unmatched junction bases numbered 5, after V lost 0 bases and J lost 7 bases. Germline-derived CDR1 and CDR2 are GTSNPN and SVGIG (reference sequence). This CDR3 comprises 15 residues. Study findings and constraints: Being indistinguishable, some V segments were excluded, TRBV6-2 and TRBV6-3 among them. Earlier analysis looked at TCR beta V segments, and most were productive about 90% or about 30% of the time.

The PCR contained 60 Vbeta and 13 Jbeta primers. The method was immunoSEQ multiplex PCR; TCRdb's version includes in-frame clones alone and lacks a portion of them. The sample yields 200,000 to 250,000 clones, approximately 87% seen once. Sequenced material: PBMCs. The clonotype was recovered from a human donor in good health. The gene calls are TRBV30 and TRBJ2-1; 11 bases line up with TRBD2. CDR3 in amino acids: CAWSVASGRLNEQFF. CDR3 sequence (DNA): TGTGCCTGGAGTGTGGCTAGCGGGAGGCTTAATGAGCAGTTCTTC.